Listed below are T cell receptor beta chains from one sample, sequenced in a study of T cell changes during pregnancy in multiple sclerosis. TCRdb keeps only in-frame clones here, not all; method: immunoSEQ multiplex PCR. The sample holds about 42,000 clones, approximately 90% seen once. The starting material was CD4+ T cells from peripheral blood mononuclear cells, obtained before pregnancy. These receptors came from a female donor with multiple sclerosis, enrolled in a pregnancy study. Each CDR3 is given with its conserved first and last residue. Each record gives: clone size, V gene, J gene, D gene, CDR3 DNA, CDR3 protein. The D gene is left open where the match is weak. The listing skips clone size in some rows; elsewhere it reads once, few, many or a size class.

clone size: once
V gene: TRBV19
J gene: TRBJ1-3
D gene: .
CDR3 DNA: TGTGCCAGTAGTATTGCCGGGAGCGGAAACACCATATATTTT
CDR3 protein: CASSIAGSGNTIYF

clone size: few
V gene: TRBV10-3
J gene: TRBJ1-1
D gene: TRBD1
CDR3 DNA: TGTGCCATCGCGGGACAGGGTACTGTCACTGAAGCTTTCTTT
CDR3 protein: CAIAGQGTVTEAFF

clone size: .
V gene: TRBV5-5
J gene: TRBJ1-1
D gene: .
CDR3 DNA: TGTGCCAGCAGCTTGACGGGGGACACTGAAGCTTTCTTT
CDR3 protein: CASSLTGDTEAFF

clone size: .
V gene: TRBV7-2
J gene: TRBJ2-7
D gene: TRBD2
CDR3 DNA: TGTGCCAGCAGCCCGATTCAGCGGGGGGTCTCCTACGAGCAGTACTTC
CDR3 protein: CASSPIQRGVSYEQYF

clone size: .
V gene: TRBV18
J gene: TRBJ2-7
D gene: TRBD1
CDR3 DNA: TGTGCCAGCAATCTAGGGGGCAGCTCCTACGAGCAGTACTTC
CDR3 protein: CASNLGGSSYEQYF

clone size: .
V gene: TRBV6-1
J gene: TRBJ1-1
D gene: TRBD1
CDR3 DNA: TGTGCCAGCAGTGAAAGGGACAGGGTATTTGCGGCTTTCTTT
CDR3 protein: CASSERDRVFAAFF

clone size: .
V gene: TRBV2
J gene: TRBJ2-6
D gene: .
CDR3 DNA: TGTGCCAGCACTCGGTTAGGGGCCTCTGGGGCCAACGTCCTGACTTTC
CDR3 protein: CASTRLGASGANVLTF

clone size: .
V gene: TRBV18
J gene: TRBJ1-1
D gene: .
CDR3 DNA: TGTGCCAGCTCACCCCGACAGTTGGGGGCGAACACTGAAGCTTTCTTT
CDR3 protein: CASSPRQLGANTEAFF

clone size: .
V gene: TRBV14
J gene: TRBJ1-4
D gene: .
CDR3 DNA: TGTGCCAGCAGCCATGACCCCAGGGAACTGTTTTTT
CDR3 protein: CASSHDPRELFF

clone size: .
V gene: TRBV18
J gene: TRBJ1-1
D gene: .
CDR3 DNA: TGTGCCAGCTCACCACTACTAAGCGCTAAAGCTTTCTTT
CDR3 protein: CASSPLLSAKAFF

clone size: few
V gene: TRBV18
J gene: TRBJ1-1
D gene: TRBD1
CDR3 DNA: TGTGCCAGCTCAGGCGGGACAGGTTCCGCTTTCTTT
CDR3 protein: CASSGGTGSAFF

clone size: .
V gene: TRBV5-4
J gene: TRBJ1-6
D gene: TRBD1
CDR3 DNA: TGTGCCAGCAGGGGTACAGGGGGATCTAATTCACCCCTCCACTTT
CDR3 protein: CASRGTGGSNSPLHF

clone size: .
V gene: TRBV6-4
J gene: TRBJ1-1
D gene: TRBD1
CDR3 DNA: TGTGCCAGCAGTGACCAGGGGGGCACTGAAGCTTTCTTT
CDR3 protein: CASSDQGGTEAFF

clone size: once
V gene: TRBV7-2
J gene: TRBJ1-1
D gene: .
CDR3 DNA: TGTGCCAGAAGAGGGCTCCGGAACACTGAAGCTTTCTTT
CDR3 protein: CARRGLRNTEAFF

clone size: .
V gene: TRBV29-1
J gene: TRBJ1-2
D gene: TRBD1
CDR3 DNA: TGCAGCGTTTTTCAACAGGGGGCCGGTGGCTACACCTTC
CDR3 protein: CSVFQQGAGGYTF

clone size: .
V gene: TRBV6-1
J gene: TRBJ2-1
D gene: TRBD1
CDR3 DNA: TGTGCCAGCAGTATAGGGGGACAGGGCGGGAATGAGCAGTTCTTC
CDR3 protein: CASSIGGQGGNEQFF

clone size: .
V gene: TRBV9
J gene: TRBJ1-2
D gene: TRBD1
CDR3 DNA: TGTGCCAGCAGCGCGGACAGGGGTTATGGCTACACCTTC
CDR3 protein: CASSADRGYGYTF

clone size: once
V gene: TRBV27
J gene: TRBJ2-2
D gene: TRBD1
CDR3 DNA: TGTGCCAGCAGTCAACCTTCTGGACAGGGGTCCACCGGGGAGCTGTTTTTT
CDR3 protein: CASSQPSGQGSTGELFF

clone size: few
V gene: TRBV6-6
J gene: TRBJ1-1
D gene: TRBD1
CDR3 DNA: TGTGCCAGCAGCCGCGGACAGGCCTGGGAAGCTTTCTTT
CDR3 protein: CASSRGQAWEAFF

clone size: .
V gene: TRBV7-9
J gene: TRBJ1-3
D gene: .
CDR3 DNA: TGTGCCAGCAGCCGGACAGATTCTGGAAACACCATATATTTT
CDR3 protein: CASSRTDSGNTIYF

clone size: .
V gene: TRBV4-3
J gene: TRBJ2-1
D gene: .
CDR3 DNA: TGCGCCAGCAGCCAAGATACCCTAAGAGGCCATGAGCAGTTCTTC
CDR3 protein: CASSQDTLRGHEQFF

clone size: .
V gene: TRBV6-5
J gene: TRBJ2-5
D gene: .
CDR3 DNA: TGTGCCAGCAGTTACACCACAGTACCCCAAGAGACCCAGTACTTC
CDR3 protein: CASSYTTVPQETQYF

clone size: .
V gene: TRBV7-2
J gene: TRBJ1-5
D gene: TRBD1
CDR3 DNA: TGTGCCAGCAGCGCGCCAGGGGGCGCTTGGAATCAGCCCCAGCATTTT
CDR3 protein: CASSAPGGAWNQPQHF

clone size: .
V gene: TRBV6-5
J gene: TRBJ2-7
D gene: .
CDR3 DNA: TGTGCCAGCAGTCGAGACATGACCTACGAGCAGTACTTC
CDR3 protein: CASSRDMTYEQYF

clone size: .
V gene: TRBV5-6
J gene: TRBJ2-3
D gene: .
CDR3 DNA: TGTGCCAGCAGCTTGTTCCGCGGAGATGCTAGCACAGATACGCAGTATTTT
CDR3 protein: CASSLFRGDASTDTQYF

clone size: .
V gene: TRBV18
J gene: TRBJ2-2
D gene: .
CDR3 DNA: TGTGCCAGCTCACCGCTGGAGGGTCTTACCGGGGAGCTGTTTTTT
CDR3 protein: CASSPLEGLTGELFF

clone size: .
V gene: TRBV7-2
J gene: TRBJ1-2
D gene: .
CDR3 DNA: TGTGCCAGCAGCCCCGCGGGGGGAACGGGGTCCCACCTCTATGGCTACACCTTC
CDR3 protein: CASSPAGGTGSHLYGYTF

clone size: .
V gene: TRBV7-2
J gene: TRBJ2-7
D gene: TRBD1
CDR3 DNA: TGTGCCAGCTCTCCACCCCGACCCGGGACAGGTCTTTACGAGCAGTACTTC
CDR3 protein: CASSPPRPGTGLYEQYF

clone size: .
V gene: TRBV27
J gene: TRBJ1-1
D gene: TRBD1
CDR3 DNA: TGTGCCAGCAGTTTCGGGACAGGGCTGAACACTGAAGCTTTCTTT
CDR3 protein: CASSFGTGLNTEAFF

clone size: .
V gene: TRBV11-3
J gene: TRBJ2-2
D gene: TRBD2
CDR3 DNA: TGTGCCAGCAGCGCGGGGGACACCGGGGAGCTGTTTTTT
CDR3 protein: CASSAGDTGELFF

clone size: .
V gene: TRBV5-6
J gene: TRBJ1-5
D gene: TRBD1
CDR3 DNA: TGTGCCAGCAGCTTGGGACAGGGAAAGGATCAGCCCCAGCATTTT
CDR3 protein: CASSLGQGKDQPQHF

clone size: .
V gene: TRBV11-3
J gene: TRBJ2-5
D gene: TRBD2
CDR3 DNA: TGTGCCAGCAGCTTAGGAGGCGGGGGGTACCCAGAGACCCAGTACTTC
CDR3 protein: CASSLGGGGYPETQYF

clone size: .
V gene: TRBV7-2
J gene: TRBJ2-3
D gene: .
CDR3 DNA: TGTGCCAGCAGCCAACTGAGCACAGATACGCAGTATTTT
CDR3 protein: CASSQLSTDTQYF

clone size: .
V gene: TRBV18
J gene: TRBJ2-5
D gene: .
CDR3 DNA: TGTGCCAGCTCACCAATCTTCTCGGTGGAGACCCAGTACTTC
CDR3 protein: CASSPIFSVETQYF

clone size: .
V gene: TRBV19
J gene: TRBJ1-5
D gene: .
CDR3 DNA: TGTGCCAGCGATCTAAGAGGCGCGGGCAATCAGCCCCAGCATTTT
CDR3 protein: CASDLRGAGNQPQHF

clone size: .
V gene: TRBV29-1
J gene: TRBJ2-7
D gene: .
CDR3 DNA: TGCAGCGTTGAAGCCAGGTCTCCCTACGAGCAGTACTTC
CDR3 protein: CSVEARSPYEQYF

clone size: few
V gene: TRBV19
J gene: TRBJ1-1
D gene: .
CDR3 DNA: TGTGCCAGTAGTCCCGGGAGGTCGGCGGCTTTCTTT
CDR3 protein: CASSPGRSAAFF

clone size: .
V gene: TRBV9
J gene: TRBJ1-2
D gene: TRBD1
CDR3 DNA: TGTGCCAGCAGCGCGGGGACAGGGTCCTATGGCTACACCTTC
CDR3 protein: CASSAGTGSYGYTF

clone size: .
V gene: TRBV5-4
J gene: TRBJ1-1
D gene: .
CDR3 DNA: TGTGCCAGCAGCTCTTGGACACCGAGAGGTACTGAAGCTTTCTTT
CDR3 protein: CASSSWTPRGTEAFF

clone size: .
V gene: TRBV4-2
J gene: TRBJ1-2
D gene: .
CDR3 DNA: TGTGCCAGCAGCCAAGGGGAGAGGGCTAACTATGGCTACACCTTC
CDR3 protein: CASSQGERANYGYTF

clone size: once
V gene: TRBV18
J gene: TRBJ1-1
D gene: .
CDR3 DNA: TGTGCCAGCTCACCACCGGGGGAGGCGGCGGCTTTCTTT
CDR3 protein: CASSPPGEAAAFF

clone size: .
V gene: TRBV7-2
J gene: TRBJ2-5
D gene: TRBD2
CDR3 DNA: TGTGCCAGCAGCAGTTTCGCGGGGGGTTGGGAAGAGACCCAGTACTTC
CDR3 protein: CASSSFAGGWEETQYF

clone size: once
V gene: TRBV19
J gene: TRBJ2-1
D gene: TRBD2
CDR3 DNA: TGTGCCAGTACCCCCCGTTTAAGCGGGGGCCCGTACAATGAGCAGTTCTTC
CDR3 protein: CASTPRLSGGPYNEQFF

clone size: few
V gene: TRBV7-9
J gene: TRBJ1-1
D gene: TRBD1
CDR3 DNA: TGTGCCAGCAGCTCCGAGACAGGGTTTGCTGAAGCTTTCTTT
CDR3 protein: CASSSETGFAEAFF

clone size: .
V gene: TRBV7-8
J gene: TRBJ2-2
D gene: .
CDR3 DNA: TGTGCCAGCAGCCTATGGGTACAGGCGAACACCGGGGAGCTGTTTTTT
CDR3 protein: CASSLWVQANTGELFF

clone size: .
V gene: TRBV6-1
J gene: TRBJ1-1
D gene: .
CDR3 DNA: TGTGCCAGCAGTGGGACAGCTATGAACACTGAAGCTTTCTTT
CDR3 protein: CASSGTAMNTEAFF